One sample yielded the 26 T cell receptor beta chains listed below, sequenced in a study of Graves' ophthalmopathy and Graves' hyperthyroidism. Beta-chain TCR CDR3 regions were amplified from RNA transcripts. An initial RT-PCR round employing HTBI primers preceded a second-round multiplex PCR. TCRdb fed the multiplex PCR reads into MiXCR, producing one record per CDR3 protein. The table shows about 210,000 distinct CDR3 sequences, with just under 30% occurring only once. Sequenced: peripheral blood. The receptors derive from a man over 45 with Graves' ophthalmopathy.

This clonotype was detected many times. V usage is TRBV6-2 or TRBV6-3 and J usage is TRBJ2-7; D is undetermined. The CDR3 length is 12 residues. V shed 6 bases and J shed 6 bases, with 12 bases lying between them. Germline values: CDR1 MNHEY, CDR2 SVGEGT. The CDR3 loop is CASRVEGLEQYF. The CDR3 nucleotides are TGTGCCAGCAGGGTGGAAGGGCTCGAGCAGTACTTC.

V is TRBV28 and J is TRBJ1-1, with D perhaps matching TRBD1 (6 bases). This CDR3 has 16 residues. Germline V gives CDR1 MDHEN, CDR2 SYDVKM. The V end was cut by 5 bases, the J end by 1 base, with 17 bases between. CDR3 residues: CASSANTGKPNTEAFF. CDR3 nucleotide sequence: TGTGCCAGCAGTGCCAATACAGGGAAACCGAACACTGAAGCTTTCTTT.

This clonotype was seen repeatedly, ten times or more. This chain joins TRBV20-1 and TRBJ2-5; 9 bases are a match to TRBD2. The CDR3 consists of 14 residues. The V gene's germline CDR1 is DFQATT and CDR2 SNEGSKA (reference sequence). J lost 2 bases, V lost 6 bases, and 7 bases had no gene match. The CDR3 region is CSAVGSGRQETQYF. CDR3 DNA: TGCAGTGCCGTAGGGAGCGGGAGGCAAGAGACCCAGTACTTC.

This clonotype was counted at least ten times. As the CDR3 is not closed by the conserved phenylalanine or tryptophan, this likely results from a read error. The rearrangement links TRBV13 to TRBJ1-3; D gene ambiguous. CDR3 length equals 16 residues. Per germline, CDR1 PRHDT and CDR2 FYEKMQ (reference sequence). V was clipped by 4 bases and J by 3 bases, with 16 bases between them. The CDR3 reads CASSSSDLLFGNTIYL. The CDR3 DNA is TGTGCCAGCAGCTCTTCGGACTTACTCTTTGGAAACACCATATATCTT.

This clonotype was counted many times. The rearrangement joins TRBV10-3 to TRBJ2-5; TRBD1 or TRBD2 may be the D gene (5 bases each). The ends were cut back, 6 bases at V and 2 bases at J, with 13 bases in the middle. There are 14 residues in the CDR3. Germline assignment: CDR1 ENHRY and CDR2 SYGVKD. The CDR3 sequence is CAIRKGTEQETQYF. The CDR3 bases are TGTGCCATCAGGAAGGGGACGGAACAAGAGACCCAGTACTTC.

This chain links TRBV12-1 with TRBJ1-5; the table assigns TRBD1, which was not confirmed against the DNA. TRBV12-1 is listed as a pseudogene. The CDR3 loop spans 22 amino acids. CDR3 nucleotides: TGTGCCAGCAGCGATGCAAAGGGGGACCGGGACAGGGGGTCGGGCAGCAATCAGCCCCAGCATTTT. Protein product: CASSDAKGDRDRGSGSNQPQHF.

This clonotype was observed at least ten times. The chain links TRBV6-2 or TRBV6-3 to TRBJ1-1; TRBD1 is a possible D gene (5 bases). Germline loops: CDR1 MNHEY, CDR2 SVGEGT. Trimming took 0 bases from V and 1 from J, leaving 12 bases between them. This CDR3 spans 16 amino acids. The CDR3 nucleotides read TGTGCCAGCAGTTACTCTCAAGGGGCACCGAACACTGAAGCTTTCTTT. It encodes CASSYSQGAPNTEAFF.

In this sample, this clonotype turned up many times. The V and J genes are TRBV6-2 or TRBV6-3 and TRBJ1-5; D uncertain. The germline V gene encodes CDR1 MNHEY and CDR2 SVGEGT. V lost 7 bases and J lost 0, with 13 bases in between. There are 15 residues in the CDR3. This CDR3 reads CASTERRVSNQPQHF. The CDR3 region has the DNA TGTGCCAGCACCGAACGACGGGTTAGCAATCAGCCCCAGCATTTT.

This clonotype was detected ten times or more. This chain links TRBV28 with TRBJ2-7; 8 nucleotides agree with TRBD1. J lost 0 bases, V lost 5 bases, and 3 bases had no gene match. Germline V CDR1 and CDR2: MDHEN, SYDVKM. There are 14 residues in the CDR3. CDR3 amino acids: CASSADRDSYEQYF. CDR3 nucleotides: TGTGCCAGCAGTGCGGACAGGGACTCCTACGAGCAGTACTTC.

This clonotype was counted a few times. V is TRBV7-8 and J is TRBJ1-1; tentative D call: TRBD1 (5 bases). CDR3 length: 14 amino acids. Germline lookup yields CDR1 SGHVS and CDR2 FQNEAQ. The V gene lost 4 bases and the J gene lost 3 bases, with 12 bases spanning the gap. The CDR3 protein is CASSSGGGYTEAFF. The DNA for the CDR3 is TGTGCCAGCAGCTCGGGGGGTGGGTACACTGAAGCTTTCTTT.

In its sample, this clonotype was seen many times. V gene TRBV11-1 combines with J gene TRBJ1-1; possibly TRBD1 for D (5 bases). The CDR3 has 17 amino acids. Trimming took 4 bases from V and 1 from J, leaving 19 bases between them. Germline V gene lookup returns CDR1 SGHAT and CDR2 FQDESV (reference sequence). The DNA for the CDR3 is TGTGCCAGCAGCTCCCCCCTGCTGGGGGGAGCGAACACTGAAGCTTTCTTT. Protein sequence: CASSSPLLGGANTEAFF.

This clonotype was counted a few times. The CDR3 DNA sequence: TGTGCCAGCAGTCACCGGGACAGGGCGTCCTATGGCTACACCTTC. Its protein product is CASSHRDRASYGYTF. The V gene is TRBV12-3 or TRBV12-4, the J gene TRBJ1-2; TRBD1 agrees at 9 bases. Unmatched junction bases numbered 8, after V lost 5 bases and J lost 4 bases. There are 15 residues in the CDR3.

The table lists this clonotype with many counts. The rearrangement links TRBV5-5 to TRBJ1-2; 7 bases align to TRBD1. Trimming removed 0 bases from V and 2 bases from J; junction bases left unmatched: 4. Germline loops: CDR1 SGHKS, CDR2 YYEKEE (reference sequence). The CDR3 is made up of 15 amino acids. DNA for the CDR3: TGTGCCAGCAGCTTGGAGTGGGACAGCAACTATGGCTACACCTTC. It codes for CASSLEWDSNYGYTF.

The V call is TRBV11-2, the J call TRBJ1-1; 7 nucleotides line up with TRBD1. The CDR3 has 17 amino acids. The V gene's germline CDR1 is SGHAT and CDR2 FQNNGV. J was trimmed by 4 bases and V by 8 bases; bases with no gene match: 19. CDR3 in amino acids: CASSPRGPQGPGTEAFF. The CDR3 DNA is TGTGCCAGCTCCCCTCGGGGGCCACAGGGGCCAGGCACTGAAGCTTTCTTT.

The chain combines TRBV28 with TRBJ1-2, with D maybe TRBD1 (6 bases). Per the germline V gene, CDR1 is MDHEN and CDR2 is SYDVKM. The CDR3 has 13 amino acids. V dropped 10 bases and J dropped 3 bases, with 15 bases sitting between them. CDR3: CATTGGPDYGYTF. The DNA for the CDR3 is TGTGCCACTACCGGGGGGCCGGACTATGGCTACACCTTC.

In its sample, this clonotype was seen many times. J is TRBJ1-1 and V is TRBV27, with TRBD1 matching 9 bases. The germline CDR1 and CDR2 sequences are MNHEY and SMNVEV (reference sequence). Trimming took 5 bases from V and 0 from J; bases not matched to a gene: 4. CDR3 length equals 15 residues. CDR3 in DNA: TGTGCCAGCAGTCAGGACAGGGGTATGAACACTGAAGCTTTCTTT. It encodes CASSQDRGMNTEAFF.

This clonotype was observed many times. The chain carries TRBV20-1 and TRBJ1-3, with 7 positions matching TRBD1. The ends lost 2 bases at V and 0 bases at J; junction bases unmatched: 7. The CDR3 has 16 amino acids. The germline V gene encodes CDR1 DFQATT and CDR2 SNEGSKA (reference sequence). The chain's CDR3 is CSARTMGQLSGNTIYF. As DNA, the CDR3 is TGCAGTGCTAGAACCATGGGACAGCTCTCTGGAAACACCATATATTTT.

The CDR3 nucleotides are TGCAGTGCTAGAACAGGGTATTCACCCCTCCACTTT. This codes for CSARTGYSPLHF. This chain links TRBV20-1 with TRBJ1-6, with a possible D match to TRBD1 (6 bases). The V gene lost 2 bases and the J gene lost 8 bases, with 7 bases spanning the gap. Looked up from germline, CDR1 is DFQATT and CDR2 is SNEGSKA (reference sequence). The CDR3 runs to 12 residues.

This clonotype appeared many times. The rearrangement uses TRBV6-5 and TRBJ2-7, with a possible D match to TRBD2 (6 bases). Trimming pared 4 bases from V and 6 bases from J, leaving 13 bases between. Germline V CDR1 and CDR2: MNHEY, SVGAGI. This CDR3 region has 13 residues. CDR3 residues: CASSSEEGFEQYF. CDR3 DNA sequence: TGTGCCAGCAGTTCCGAGGAGGGGTTCGAGCAGTACTTC.

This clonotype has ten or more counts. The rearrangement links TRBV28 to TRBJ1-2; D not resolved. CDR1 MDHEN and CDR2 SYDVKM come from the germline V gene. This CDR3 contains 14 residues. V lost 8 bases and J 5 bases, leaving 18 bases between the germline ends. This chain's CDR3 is CASSAPPAGYGYTF. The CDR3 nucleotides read TGTGCCAGCTCCGCCCCCCCGGCGGGGTATGGCTACACCTTC.

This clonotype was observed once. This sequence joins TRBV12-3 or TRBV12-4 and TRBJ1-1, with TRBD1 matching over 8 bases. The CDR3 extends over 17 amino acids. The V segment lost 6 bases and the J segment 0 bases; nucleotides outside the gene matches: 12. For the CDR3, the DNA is TGTGCCAGCAGCCCATTGGGGGGACAGGTAATGAACACTGAAGCTTTCTTT. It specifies CASSPLGGQVMNTEAFF.

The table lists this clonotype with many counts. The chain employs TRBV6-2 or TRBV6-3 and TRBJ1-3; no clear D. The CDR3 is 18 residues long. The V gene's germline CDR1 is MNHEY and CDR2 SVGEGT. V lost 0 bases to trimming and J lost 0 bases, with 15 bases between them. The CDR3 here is CASSYSPVGPSSGNTIYF. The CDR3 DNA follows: TGTGCCAGCAGTTACTCCCCGGTTGGGCCGAGCTCTGGAAACACCATATATTTT.

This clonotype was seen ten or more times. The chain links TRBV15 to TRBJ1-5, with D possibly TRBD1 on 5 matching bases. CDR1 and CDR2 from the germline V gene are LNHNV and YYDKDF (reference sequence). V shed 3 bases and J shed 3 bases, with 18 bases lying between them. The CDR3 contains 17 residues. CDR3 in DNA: TGTGCCACCAGCAGCGGGAGTGCGGGACGTCTCAATCAGCCCCAGCATTTT. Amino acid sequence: CATSSGSAGRLNQPQHF.

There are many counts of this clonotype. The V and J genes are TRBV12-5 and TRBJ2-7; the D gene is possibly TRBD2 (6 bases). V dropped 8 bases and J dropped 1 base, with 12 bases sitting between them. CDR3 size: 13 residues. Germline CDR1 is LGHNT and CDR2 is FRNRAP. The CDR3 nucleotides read TGTGCTAGTATGTGGGGAGGATCCTACGAGCAGTACTTC. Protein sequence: CASMWGGSYEQYF.

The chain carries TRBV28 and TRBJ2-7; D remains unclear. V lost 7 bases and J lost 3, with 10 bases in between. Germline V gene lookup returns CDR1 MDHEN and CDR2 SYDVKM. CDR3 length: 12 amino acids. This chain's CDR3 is CASIGWDYEQYF. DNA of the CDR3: TGTGCCAGCATAGGCTGGGACTACGAGCAGTACTTC. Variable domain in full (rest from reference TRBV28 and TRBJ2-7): DVKVTQSSRYLVKRTGEKVFLECVQDMDHENMFWYRQDPGLGLRLIYFSYDVKMKEKGDIPEGYSVSREKKERFSLILESASTNQTSMYLCASIGWDYEQYFGPGTRLTVT.

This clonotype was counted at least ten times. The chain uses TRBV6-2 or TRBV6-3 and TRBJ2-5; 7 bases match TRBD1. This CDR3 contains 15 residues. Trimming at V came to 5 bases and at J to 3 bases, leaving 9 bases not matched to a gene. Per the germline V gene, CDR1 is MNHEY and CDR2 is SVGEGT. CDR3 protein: CASSGIGTAEETQYF. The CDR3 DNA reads TGTGCCAGCAGTGGAATCGGGACAGCCGAAGAGACCCAGTACTTC.